This TCR beta chain was retrieved from a study of beta chain features in type 1 diabetes. Study findings and constraints: TCRB repertoires of naive, central memory and Treg cells appeared more similar among patients than among healthy donors.

Expressed TCRB transcripts got sequenced, as all isolated RNA was reverse transcribed. Profiled with immunoSEQ multiplex PCR; TCRdb holds only in-frame clones, not every one. The profile shows 200,000 to 250,000 clones, approximately 14% of them singletons. Germline V gives CDR1 SGHTA, CDR2 FQGNSA. The CDR3 has 14 amino acids. Trimming shortened V by 6 bases and J by 1 base, and 13 bases separated the two germline ends. Remarks on this clone: Its cognate antigen is unknown.

The collection from each donor was one heparinised blood draw averaging approximately 110 mL. The rearrangement joins TRBV7-2 to TRBJ2-7; weak D call: TRBD2 (6 bases). Sample: naive CD4+ T cells from blood. The sequence was collected from a woman between 35 and 50 years old in good health. The CDR3 is CASSPGDGSYEQYF. DNA for the CDR3: TGTGCCAGCAGTCCGGGGGACGGGTCCTACGAGCAGTACTTC.